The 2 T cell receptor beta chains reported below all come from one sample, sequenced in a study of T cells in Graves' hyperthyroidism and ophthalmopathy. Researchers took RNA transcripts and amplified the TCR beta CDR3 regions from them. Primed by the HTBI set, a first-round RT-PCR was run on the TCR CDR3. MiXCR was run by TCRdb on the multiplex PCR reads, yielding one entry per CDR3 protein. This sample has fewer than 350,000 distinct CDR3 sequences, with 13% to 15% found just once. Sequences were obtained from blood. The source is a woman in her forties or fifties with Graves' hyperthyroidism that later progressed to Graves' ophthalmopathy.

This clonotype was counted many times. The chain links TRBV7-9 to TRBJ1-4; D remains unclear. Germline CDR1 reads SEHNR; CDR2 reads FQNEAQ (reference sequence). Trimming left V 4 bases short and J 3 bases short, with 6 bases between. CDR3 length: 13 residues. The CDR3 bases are TGTGCCAGCAGCTCCGCAGCTAATGAAAAACTGTTTTTT. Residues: CASSSAANEKLFF.

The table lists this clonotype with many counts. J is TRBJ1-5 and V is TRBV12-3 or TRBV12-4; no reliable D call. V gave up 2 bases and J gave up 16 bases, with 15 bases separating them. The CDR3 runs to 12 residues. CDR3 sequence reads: CASSLPSGFVHF. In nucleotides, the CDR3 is TGTGCCAGCAGTTTACCCTCAGGTTTTGTCCATTTT.